This paragraph covers one TCR beta chain sequence. The assay was immunoSEQ multiplex PCR, and TCRdb's table has in-frame clones only and misses some. The profile shows 80,000 or so clones, about nine tenths of them singletons. These data belong to a study of control samples from healthy donors and cancer patients. Germline CDR1 reads SQVTM; CDR2 reads ANQGSEA. The ends were cut back, 6 bases at V and 4 bases at J, with 13 bases in the middle. The CDR3 is made up of 12 amino acids. The chain couples TRBV29-1 to TRBJ2-7; possibly TRBD1 for D (6 bases). Sequencing was done on a sample of blood. The sequence was collected from a man in his fifties or sixties in good health. CDR3 bases: TGCAGCGTGGAAACAGGGAATTACGAGCAGTACTTC. Its translation: CSVETGNYEQYF.